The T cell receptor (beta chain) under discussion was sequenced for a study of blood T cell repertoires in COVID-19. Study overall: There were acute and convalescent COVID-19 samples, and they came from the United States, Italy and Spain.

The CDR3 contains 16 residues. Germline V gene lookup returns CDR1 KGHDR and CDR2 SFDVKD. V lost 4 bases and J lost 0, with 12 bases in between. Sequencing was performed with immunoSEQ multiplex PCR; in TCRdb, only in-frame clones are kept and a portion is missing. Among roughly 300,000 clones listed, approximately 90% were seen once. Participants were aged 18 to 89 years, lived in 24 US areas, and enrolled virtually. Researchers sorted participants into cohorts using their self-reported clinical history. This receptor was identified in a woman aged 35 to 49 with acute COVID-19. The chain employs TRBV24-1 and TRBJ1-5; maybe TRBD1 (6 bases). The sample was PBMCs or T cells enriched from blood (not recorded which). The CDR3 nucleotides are TGTGCCACCAGTGAATCCTGGACAGATAGCAATCAGCCCCAGCATTTT. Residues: CATSESWTDSNQPQHF.